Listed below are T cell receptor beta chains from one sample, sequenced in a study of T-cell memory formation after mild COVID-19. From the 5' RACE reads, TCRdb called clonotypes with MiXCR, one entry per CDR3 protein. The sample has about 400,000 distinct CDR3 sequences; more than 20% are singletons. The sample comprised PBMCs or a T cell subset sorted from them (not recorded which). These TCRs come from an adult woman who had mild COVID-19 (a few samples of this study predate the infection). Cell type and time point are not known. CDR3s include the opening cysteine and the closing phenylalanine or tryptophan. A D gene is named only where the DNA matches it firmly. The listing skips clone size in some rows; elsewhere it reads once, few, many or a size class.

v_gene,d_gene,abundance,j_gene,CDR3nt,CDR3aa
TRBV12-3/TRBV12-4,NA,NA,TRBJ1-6,TGTGCCAGCAGGGGGGGGCGTTCACCCCTCCACTTT,CASRGGRSPLHF
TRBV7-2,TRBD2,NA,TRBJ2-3,TGTGCCAGCAGTCCCGATTCTAGCGGGAGAACAGATACGCAGTATTTT,CASSPDSSGRTDTQYF
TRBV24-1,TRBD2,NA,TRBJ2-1,TGTGCCACCAGTGATCCAAGCGGGAGAGGTTACAATGAGCAGTTCTTC,CATSDPSGRGYNEQFF
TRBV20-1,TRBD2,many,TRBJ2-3,TGCAGTGCTAGATCTAGCGGGGGGGCGGGGAGCACAGATACGCAGTATTTT,CSARSSGGAGSTDTQYF
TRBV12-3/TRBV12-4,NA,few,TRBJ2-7,TGTGCCAGCAGTTTGGGCCTAGTAAGAGGTTACGAGCAGTACTTC,CASSLGLVRGYEQYF
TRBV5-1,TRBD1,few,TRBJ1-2,TGCGCCAGCAGCATCGGGACAGGGGTAGACTATGGCTACACCTTC,CASSIGTGVDYGYTF
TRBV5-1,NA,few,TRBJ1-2,TGCGCCAGCAGCGGGGGACCGTCTAGAGGCTATGGCTACACCTTC,CASSGGPSRGYGYTF
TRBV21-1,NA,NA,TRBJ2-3,TGTGCCAGCAGCAACCCGAGGGGTGTAGCAGATACGCAGTATTTT,CASSNPRGVADTQYF
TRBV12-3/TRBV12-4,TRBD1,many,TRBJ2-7,TGTGCCAGCAGTCCCCGACAGGGGAGCTCCTACGAGCAGTACTTC,CASSPRQGSSYEQYF
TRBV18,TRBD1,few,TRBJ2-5,TGTGCCAGCTCACCTCGGGACAGGTTTCAAGAGACCCAGTACTTC,CASSPRDRFQETQYF
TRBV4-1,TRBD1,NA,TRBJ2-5,TGCGCCAGCAGCCAGGCGGGGACAGGGACAGAGACCCAGTACTTC,CASSQAGTGTETQYF
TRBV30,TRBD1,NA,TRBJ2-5,TGTGCCTGGACCCTGGCAGGGACAGGGGGCGCAGAGACCCAGTACTTC,CAWTLAGTGGAETQYF
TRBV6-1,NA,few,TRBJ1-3,TGTGCCAGTCGGACACAGGGCGGCTCTGGAAACACCATATATTTT,CASRTQGGSGNTIYF
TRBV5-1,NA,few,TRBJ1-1,TGCGCCAGCAGCCCAGGCCTACAGGGAAAACTTGAAGCTTTCTTT,CASSPGLQGKLEAFF
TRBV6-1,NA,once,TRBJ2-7,TGTGCCAGCAGCCCTTCGGACGAGCAGTACTTC,CASSPSDEQYF
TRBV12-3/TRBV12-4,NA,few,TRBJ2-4,TGTGCCAGCAGTCCCCCGTGGGGGGTAGCCAAAAACATTCAGTACTTC,CASSPPWGVAKNIQYF